Each of the 27 T cell receptor beta chains below was sequenced from the same sample in a study of CD8 T cells in Susac syndrome (dated by TCRdb to the late 2010s). Receptor libraries were prepared by the immunoSEQ multiplex PCR assay. RNA was extracted using the RNeasy kit, and roughly 0.5 to 1 ug of the RNA was reverse transcribed with random hexamers. TCRdb cleaned the public reads at Q25 with fastp, built clones with MiXCR and kept in-frame beta chains. One record per CDR3 amino acid sequence lists the most common genes and DNA. This sample has under 200,000 distinct CDR3 sequences in its table, and roughly 94% of those were observed once. Approximately 0.094% of the sample lies in the top ten. Input material: CD4+ T cells from PBMCs. Receptors originate from a human donor in good health.

This clonotype was detected only once. The rearrangement links TRBV9 to TRBJ1-4, with 9 bases lining up with TRBD1. The ends lost 2 bases at V and 2 bases at J; junction bases unmatched: 7. CDR1 is SGDLS, CDR2 YYNGEE, per germline. The CDR3 runs 17 residues. The CDR3 nucleotides are TGTGCCAGCAGCGTGGCCGGGACAGGGTTCACTAATGAAAAACTGTTTTTT. It yields the protein CASSVAGTGFTNEKLFF.

The gene calls are TRBV10-3 and TRBJ2-5; the match to TRBD2 covers 8 bases. CDR3 length: 13 amino acids. Trimming took 7 bases from V and 5 from J; bases not matched to a gene: 6. The germline V gene encodes CDR1 ENHRY and CDR2 SYGVKD. In DNA, the CDR3 is TGTGCCATCATGGGACTAGAAGGGGAGACCCAGTACTTC. Protein product: CAIMGLEGETQYF.

The J gene is TRBJ1-2, the V gene TRBV5-1, with unresolved D. The CDR3 loop spans 13 amino acids. V was cut by 0 bases and J by 3 bases, with 6 bases left in between. CDR1 and CDR2 from the germline V gene are SGHRS and YFSETQ. The CDR3 protein is CASSLDIDYGYTF. The CDR3 coding sequence is TGCGCCAGCAGCTTGGACATCGACTATGGCTACACCTTC.

The count of this clonotype is one. The chain joins TRBV3-1 to TRBJ2-2; the match to TRBD2 covers 9 bases. Germline V gene lookup returns CDR1 LGHDT and CDR2 YNNKEL (reference sequence). This CDR3 is built from 15 residues. The V and J ends lost 8 bases and 0 bases, in that order; junction bases with no gene match: 4. CDR3 in DNA: TGTGCCAGCGGGGCTAGCGGGGCGAACACCGGGGAGCTGTTTTTT. Translating it yields CASGASGANTGELFF. Using reference TRBV3-1 and TRBJ2-2 for the parts outside the CDR3, the full variable domain is DTAVSQTPKYLVTQMGNDKSIKCEQNLGHDTMYWYKQDSKKFLKIMFSYNNKELIINETVPNRFSPKSPDKAHLNLHINSLELGDSAVYFCASGASGANTGELFFGEGSRLTVL.

The count of this clonotype is one. V usage is TRBV3-1 and J usage is TRBJ2-2, with D unclear. CDR1 is LGHDT and CDR2 is YNNKEL in the germline V gene (reference sequence). The V end was cut by 3 bases, the J end by 6 bases, with 11 bases between. This CDR3 has 14 amino acids. The CDR3 is CASSQARVPGELFF. The CDR3 coding sequence is TGTGCCAGCAGCCAGGCCCGGGTTCCCGGGGAGCTGTTTTTT.

V usage is TRBV20-1 and J usage is TRBJ1-2, with D tentatively TRBD1 (5 bases). Trimming cost V 2 bases and J 3 bases, with 7 bases left between them. The CDR3 spans 12 residues. Looked up from germline, CDR1 is DFQATT and CDR2 is SNEGSKA (reference sequence). The CDR3 is CSARQGDYGYTF. CDR3 DNA: TGCAGTGCTAGACAGGGTGACTATGGCTACACCTTC.

The chain has TRBV4-2 and TRBJ2-1, with a weak D call TRBD2 (6 bases). V was clipped by 0 bases and J by 4 bases, with 19 bases between them. The CDR3 contains 18 residues. The germline CDR1 and CDR2 sequences are LGHNA and YNFKEQ. The CDR3 DNA reads as TGTGCCAGCAGCCAAGACCCCATAAGGCCGGAGGGTTACAATGAGCAGTTCTTC. Its protein is CASSQDPIRPEGYNEQFF.

This clonotype has just one count. The chain employs TRBV15 and TRBJ1-6; tentative D call: TRBD1 (6 bases). Germline-derived CDR1 and CDR2 are LNHNV and YYDKDF (reference sequence). The V end lost 0 bases, the J end lost 15 bases, and 18 bases lay between the germline ends. The CDR3 has 15 residues. The CDR3 reads CATSREAQGTIGLHF. DNA for the CDR3: TGTGCCACCAGCAGAGAGGCACAGGGTACGATAGGCCTCCACTTT.

V gene TRBV29-1 combines with J gene TRBJ2-7; 9 bases agree with TRBD1. V trimming: 7 bases; J trimming: 3 bases; junction bases outside the gene matches: 10. Germline values: CDR1 SQVTM, CDR2 ANQGSEA. The CDR3 extends over 14 amino acids. The CDR3 here is CSAGTDRGFYEQYF. The CDR3 DNA sequence: TGCAGCGCCGGAACAGACAGGGGGTTCTACGAGCAGTACTTC.

The CDR3 is CASSKTGFGIQYF. DNA of the CDR3: TGTGCCAGCAGTAAGACAGGGTTTGGCATTCAGTACTTC. This chain joins TRBV12-3 or TRBV12-4 and TRBJ2-4; 7 bases are shared with TRBD1. This CDR3 has 13 amino acids. The ends lost 5 bases at V and 9 bases at J; junction bases unmatched: 7.

The rearrangement joins TRBV7-8 to TRBJ1-3, with D possibly being TRBD1 (6 bases). The CDR3 runs to 16 residues. The V end was cut by 4 bases, the J end by 2 bases, with 15 bases between. Germline-derived CDR1 and CDR2 are SGHVS and FQNEAQ. The CDR3 DNA follows: TGTGCCAGCAGCTACAGCGGGACAACTCCTGGAAACACCATATATTTT. This gives the protein CASSYSGTTPGNTIYF.

Only one count was recorded for this clonotype. The rearrangement joins TRBV7-9 to TRBJ2-1; 8 nucleotides align to TRBD1. The CDR3 is 15 residues long. Looked up from germline, CDR1 is SEHNR and CDR2 is FQNEAQ (reference sequence). The V and J ends lost 5 bases and 10 bases, in that order; junction bases with no gene match: 13. The CDR3 loop is CASSPLRDRQGEQFF. The CDR3, as DNA: TGTGCCAGCAGCCCGCTCCGGGACAGGCAGGGAGAGCAGTTCTTC.

The count of this clonotype is one. The chain uses TRBV5-8 and TRBJ1-3; 7 positions agree with TRBD1. This CDR3 comprises 16 residues. The germline V gene has CDR1 SGHTS and CDR2 YDEGEE. V dropped 0 bases and J dropped 0; count of bases not matched to a gene: 3. The CDR3 DNA reads TGTGCCAGCAGCTTGGGGCAGGGGGACTCTGGAAACACCATATATTTT. Translating gives CASSLGQGDSGNTIYF.

The gene calls are TRBV18 and TRBJ2-6; D not certain. Between the trimmed V and J ends, which lost 5 bases and 0 bases, there was a span of 5 bases. CDR1 and CDR2 from the germline V gene are KGHSH and LQKENI. This CDR3 comprises 14 residues. The CDR3 loop is CASSADSGANVLTF. The CDR3 region has the DNA TGTGCCAGCTCAGCGGACTCTGGGGCCAACGTCCTGACTTTC.

The V call is TRBV27, the J call TRBJ1-5; 7 nucleotides match TRBD1. This CDR3 is 13 amino acids long. V lost 5 bases, J lost 9 bases, and 7 bases stayed unmatched. The germline V gene has CDR1 MNHEY and CDR2 SMNVEV (reference sequence). The CDR3 loop is CASSPDRDRPQHF. For the CDR3, the DNA is TGTGCCAGCAGTCCAGACAGGGACCGGCCCCAGCATTTT.

V is TRBV9 and J is TRBJ1-1; the match to TRBD1 covers 8 bases. Germline V gene sequence: CDR1 SGDLS, CDR2 YYNGEE. CDR3 length: 17 residues. With 0 bases clipped from V and 2 bases from J, the junction kept 9 bases outside the gene matches. The CDR3 loop reads CASSVAPGQAINTEAFF. CDR3 DNA: TGTGCCAGCAGCGTAGCCCCGGGACAGGCGATCAACACTGAAGCTTTCTTT. Drawing the rest from reference TRBV9 and TRBJ1-1, the complete variable domain is DSGVTQTPKHLITATGQRVTLRCSPRSGDLSVYWYQQSLDQGLQFLIQYYNGEERAKGNILERFSAQQFPDLHSELNLSSLELGDSALYFCASSVAPGQAINTEAFFGQGTRLTVV.

V is TRBV20-1 and J is TRBJ1-2; perhaps TRBD1 as D (6 bases). With 3 bases removed from V and 4 bases from J, the gap between germline ends came to 24 bases. In germline, CDR1 is DFQATT, CDR2 SNEGSKA (reference sequence). The CDR3 extends over 17 amino acids. CDR3 bases: TGCAGTGCTAGGTCTGGGGGGGCGTACTTAACGCCCTATGGCTACACCTTC. It codes for CSARSGGAYLTPYGYTF.

This clonotype showed up just a few times. This chain links TRBV7-6 with TRBJ1-1, with a possible D match to TRBD1 (6 bases). Germline loops: CDR1 SGHVS, CDR2 FNYEAQ. Trimming removed 5 bases from V and 3 bases from J, with 10 bases in between. The CDR3 is 13 amino acids. The CDR3 DNA reads TGTGCCAGCAGCCACAGGGTAGACACTGAAGCTTTCTTT. Amino acid sequence: CASSHRVDTEAFF.

Only one count was recorded for this clonotype. V and J are TRBV3-1 and TRBJ2-7; tentative D call: TRBD1 (7 bases). Germline CDR1 and CDR2: LGHDT and YNNKEL (reference sequence). The CDR3 runs to 13 residues. The ends were cut back, 4 bases at V and 5 bases at J, with 12 bases in the middle. The CDR3 DNA sequence: TGTGCCAGCAGCCGCTCAGGGGGGAACGAGCAGTACGTC. It yields the protein CASSRSGGNEQYV.

J is TRBJ2-1 and V is TRBV7-2; 7 nucleotides agree with TRBD2. Looked up from germline, CDR1 is SGHTA and CDR2 is FQGNSA. V shed 3 bases and J 4 bases; nucleotides not matched to a gene: 6. There are 15 residues in the CDR3. The CDR3 loop is CASSFEAGLYNEQFF. In nucleotides, the CDR3 is TGTGCCAGCAGCTTTGAGGCGGGACTATACAATGAGCAGTTCTTC.

The chain links TRBV29-1 to TRBJ2-1; D gene ambiguous. This CDR3 contains 11 residues. Deletions cut 4 bases from V and 5 bases from J, with 6 bases between. The germline V gene has CDR1 SQVTM and CDR2 ANQGSEA. The DNA for the CDR3 is TGCAGCGTTGGACCGAACAATGAGCAGTTCTTC. It specifies CSVGPNNEQFF.

The rearrangement joins TRBV4-2 to TRBJ2-3; TRBD2 matches at 7 bases. Unmatched junction bases numbered 5, after V lost 0 bases and J lost 5 bases. The germline CDR1 and CDR2 sequences are LGHNA and YNFKEQ. CDR3 length equals 15 residues. This chain's CDR3 is CASSQDTGEGDTQYF. Written as DNA, the CDR3 is TGTGCCAGCAGCCAAGATACGGGGGAGGGAGATACGCAGTATTTT.

Here the CDR3 reads CSVAGPVDEQFF. CDR3 bases: TGCAGCGTTGCGGGCCCCGTGGATGAGCAGTTCTTC. The rearrangement uses TRBV29-1 and TRBJ2-1; D is uncertain. CDR1 SQVTM and CDR2 ANQGSEA come from the germline V gene. The CDR3 extends over 12 amino acids. V gave up 4 bases and J gave up 8 bases, with 12 bases separating them.

The chain recombines TRBV7-9 with TRBJ2-5; TRBD2 matches 7 bases. Germline assignment: CDR1 SEHNR and CDR2 FQNEAQ (reference sequence). There are 14 residues in the CDR3. V trimming: 4 bases; J trimming: 4 bases; junction bases outside the gene matches: 6. The CDR3 DNA follows: TGTGCCAGCAGCTCCGCGGGAGTGGGAGAGACCCAGTACTTC. Its translation: CASSSAGVGETQYF.

V usage is TRBV28 and J usage is TRBJ2-2; D may match TRBD1 or TRBD2 (5 bases each). Germline V CDR1 and CDR2: MDHEN, SYDVKM. CDR3 length: 15 amino acids. V was trimmed by 2 bases and J by 7 bases, leaving 14 bases between them. The CDR3, as DNA: TGTGCCAGCAGTTTAGGGGGATTCCTGGGCGGGGAGCTGTTTTTT. Protein: CASSLGGFLGGELFF.

A single count supports this clonotype. J is TRBJ2-7 and V is TRBV4-1; 11 nucleotides agree with TRBD2. Trimming cost V 4 bases and J 3 bases; bases outside gene matches: 8. CDR1 MGHRA and CDR2 YSYEKL come from the germline V gene. CDR3 length: 16 residues. In DNA, the CDR3 is TGCGCCAGCAGCCCCCGTTATACTAGCGGGAGCTACGAGCAGTACGTC. Residues: CASSPRYTSGSYEQYV.

The table lists this clonotype with a count of one. CDR3 sequence reads: CATSSRTSGRNQFF. CDR3 DNA: TGTGCCACCAGCTCTCGGACTAGCGGGAGGAATCAGTTCTTC. The chain employs TRBV15 and TRBJ2-1, with TRBD2 matching 14 bases. In germline, CDR1 is LNHNV, CDR2 YYDKDF (reference sequence). V shed 5 bases and J 13 bases; nucleotides not matched to a gene: 7. The CDR3 is 14 residues long.